This TCR beta chain emerged from a study of healthy donors' naive CD4 and CD8 T cells. This CDR3 is built from 14 residues. Germline CDR1 is SGHTA and CDR2 is FQGNSA. V was cut by 2 bases and J by 5 bases, with 10 bases left in between. Study conclusions and caveats: About 13% of CD4/CD8 propensity variance appeared explained by V, J and CDR3 charge.

TCR libraries were built from roughly 0.5 ug of total RNA by linear amplification. In the source study's methods: From a few healthy donors, almost 80,000 rearranged TCR alpha transcripts were sequenced. TCRdb redid the calling of the reads with MiXCR, one entry per CDR3 protein. These V and J calls derive from TCRdb rather than the authors' analysis. The sample lists approximately 180,000 distinct CDR3 sequences, about four fifths occurring once. A remark on this clonotype: No antigen is known for it.

V gene TRBV7-2 combines with J gene TRBJ2-4; no firm D call. Sequencing was carried out using naive CD4+ and CD8+ T cells sorted from blood, pooled from several donors. The clonotype originates from a pool of human donors in good health; the sample pools cells from several healthy donors. Written as DNA, the CDR3 is TGTGCCAGCAGCTTAATCCTCACCCAAAACATTCAGTACTTC. Its translation: CASSLILTQNIQYF.